The sequence of this T cell receptor (beta chain) was determined in a study of cytomegalovirus exposure and HLA in healthy donors. PCR amplification relied on 60 Vbeta primers (plus 13 Jbeta primers). Per the study methods: Counted up in a later analysis, unique TCR beta chains came to some 82 million, with 9.5 million to 13 million shared. TCRdb's table, derived via immunoSEQ multiplex PCR, lists solely in-frame clones and lacks some. The V and J calls and clone size come from that table; D and trimming were worked out from the DNA. The table shows about 160,000 clones, with over 80% occurring only once. CDR3 length equals 15 residues. Losses at the gene ends were 1 base for V and 6 bases for J; bases not matched to a gene: 7. CDR1 and CDR2 from the germline V gene are SGHKS and YYEKEE (reference sequence).

Sequenced material: PBMCs. The TCR was taken from a male donor in good health and CMV-seropositive. The chain couples TRBV5-5 to TRBJ1-1; 9 bases match TRBD1. For the CDR3, the DNA is TGTGCCAGCAGCTTGAGAGGGACAGGGCCCGCTGAAGCTTTCTTT. It translates to CASSLRGTGPAEAFF.